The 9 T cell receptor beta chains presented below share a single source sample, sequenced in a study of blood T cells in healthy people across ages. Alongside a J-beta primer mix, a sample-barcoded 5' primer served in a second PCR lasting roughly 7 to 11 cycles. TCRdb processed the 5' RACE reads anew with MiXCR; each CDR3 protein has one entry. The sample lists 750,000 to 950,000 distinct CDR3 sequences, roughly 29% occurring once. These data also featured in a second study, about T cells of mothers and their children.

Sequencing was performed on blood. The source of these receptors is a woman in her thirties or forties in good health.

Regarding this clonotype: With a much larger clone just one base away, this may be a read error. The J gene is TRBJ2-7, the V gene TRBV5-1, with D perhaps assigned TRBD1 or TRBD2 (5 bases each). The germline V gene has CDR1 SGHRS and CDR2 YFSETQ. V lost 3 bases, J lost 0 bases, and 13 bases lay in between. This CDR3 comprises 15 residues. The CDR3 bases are TGCGCCAGCAGCTACGTTATGGGGGTCTCCTACGAGCAGTACTTC. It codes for CASSYVMGVSYEQYF. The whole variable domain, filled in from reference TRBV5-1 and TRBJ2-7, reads KAGVTQTPRYLIKTRGQQVTLSCSPISGHRSVSWYQQTPGQGLQFLFEYFSETQRNKGNFPGRFSGRQFSNSRSEMNVSTLELGDSALYLCASSYVMGVSYEQYFGPGTRLTVT.

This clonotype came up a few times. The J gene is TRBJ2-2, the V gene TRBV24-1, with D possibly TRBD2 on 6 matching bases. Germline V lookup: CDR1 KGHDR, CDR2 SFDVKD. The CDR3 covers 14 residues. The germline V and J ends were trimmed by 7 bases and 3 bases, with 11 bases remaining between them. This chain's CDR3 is CATRGIADTGELFF. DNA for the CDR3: TGTGCCACCAGAGGGATAGCGGACACCGGGGAGCTGTTTTTT.

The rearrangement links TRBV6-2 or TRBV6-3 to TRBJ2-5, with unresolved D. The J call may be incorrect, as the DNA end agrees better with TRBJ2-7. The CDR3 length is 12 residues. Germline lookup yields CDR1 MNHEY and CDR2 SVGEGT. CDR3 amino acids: CASRAWTYEQYF. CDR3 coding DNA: TGTGCCAGTAGAGCCTGGACCTACGAGCAGTACTTC.

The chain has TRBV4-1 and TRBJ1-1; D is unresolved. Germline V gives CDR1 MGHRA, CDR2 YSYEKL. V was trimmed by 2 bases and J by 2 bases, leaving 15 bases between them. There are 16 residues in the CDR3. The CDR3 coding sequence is TGCGCCAGCAGCCAATCTAAGTTAGGCAGCAACACTGAAGCTTTCTTT. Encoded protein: CASSQSKLGSNTEAFF.

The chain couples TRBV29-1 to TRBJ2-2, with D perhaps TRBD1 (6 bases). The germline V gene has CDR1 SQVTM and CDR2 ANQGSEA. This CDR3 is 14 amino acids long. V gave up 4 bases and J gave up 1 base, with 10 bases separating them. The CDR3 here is CSVADSLNTGELFF. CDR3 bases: TGCAGCGTTGCGGACAGTCTGAACACCGGGGAGCTGTTTTTT.

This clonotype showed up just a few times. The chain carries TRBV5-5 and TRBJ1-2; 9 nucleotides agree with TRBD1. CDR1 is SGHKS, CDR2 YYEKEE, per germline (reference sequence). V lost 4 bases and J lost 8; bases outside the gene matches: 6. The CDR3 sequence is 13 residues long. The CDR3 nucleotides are TGTGCCAGCAGCGAGACAGGGGGGAGCGGCTACACCTTC. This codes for CASSETGGSGYTF. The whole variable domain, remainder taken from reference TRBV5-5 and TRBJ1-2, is DAGVTQSPTHLIKTRGQQVTLRCSPISGHKSVSWYQQVLGQGPQFIFQYYEKEERGRGNFPDRFSARQFPNYSSELNVNALLLGDSALYLCASSETGGSGYTFGSGTRLTVV.

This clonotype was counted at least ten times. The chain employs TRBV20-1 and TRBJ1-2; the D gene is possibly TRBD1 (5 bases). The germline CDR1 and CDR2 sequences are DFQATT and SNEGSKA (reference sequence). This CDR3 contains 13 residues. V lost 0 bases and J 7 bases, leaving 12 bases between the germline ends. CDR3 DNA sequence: TGCAGTGCTAGAGATCACCAGGGCAGTGGCTACACCTTC. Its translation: CSARDHQGSGYTF.

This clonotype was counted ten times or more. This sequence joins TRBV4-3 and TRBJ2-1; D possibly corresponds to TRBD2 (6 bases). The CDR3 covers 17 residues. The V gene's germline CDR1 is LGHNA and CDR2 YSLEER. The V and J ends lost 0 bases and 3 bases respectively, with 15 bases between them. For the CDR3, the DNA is TGCGCCAGCAGCCAAGATCCGCCAAGCGGGTTCTACAATGAGCAGTTCTTC. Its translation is CASSQDPPSGFYNEQFF.

The CDR3 DNA is TGTGCCAGCAGGGAACAGGGAGCCAAAAACATTCAGTACTTC. This gives the protein CASREQGAKNIQYF. The chain is built from TRBV6-1 and TRBJ2-4, with a possible D match to TRBD1 (6 bases). V was pared by 6 bases and J by 0 bases, with 9 bases between. This CDR3 is 14 amino acids long. Germline V gene sequence: CDR1 MNHNS, CDR2 SASEGT.